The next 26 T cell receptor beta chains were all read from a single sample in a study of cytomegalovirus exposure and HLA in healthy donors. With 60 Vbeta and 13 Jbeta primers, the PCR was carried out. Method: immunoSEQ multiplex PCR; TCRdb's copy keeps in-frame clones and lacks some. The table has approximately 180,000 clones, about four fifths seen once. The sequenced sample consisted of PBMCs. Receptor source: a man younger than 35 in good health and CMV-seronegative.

The CDR3 loop reads CASSLVLSNTGELFF. In DNA form, the CDR3 reads TGTGCCAGCAGCTTAGTGCTATCGAACACCGGGGAGCTGTTTTTT. This rearrangement joins TRBV7-2 to TRBJ2-2; D unclear. The length of the CDR3 is 15 residues. The ends were cut back, 1 base at V and 0 bases at J, with 6 bases in the middle. Germline CDR1 and CDR2: SGHTA and FQGNSA. Complete variable domain (other parts from reference TRBV7-2 and TRBJ2-2): GAGVSQSPSNKVTEKGKDVELRCDPISGHTALYWYRQSLGQGLEFLIYFQGNSAPDKSGLPSDRFSAERTGGSVSTLTIQRTQQEDSAVYLCASSLVLSNTGELFFGEGSRLTVL.

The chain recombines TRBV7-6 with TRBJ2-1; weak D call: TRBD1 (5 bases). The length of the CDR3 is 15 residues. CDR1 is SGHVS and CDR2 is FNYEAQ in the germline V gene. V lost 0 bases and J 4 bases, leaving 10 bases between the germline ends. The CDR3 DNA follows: TGTGCCAGCAGCTTAGCAGGGGCCGATTACAATGAGCAGTTCTTC. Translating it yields CASSLAGADYNEQFF.

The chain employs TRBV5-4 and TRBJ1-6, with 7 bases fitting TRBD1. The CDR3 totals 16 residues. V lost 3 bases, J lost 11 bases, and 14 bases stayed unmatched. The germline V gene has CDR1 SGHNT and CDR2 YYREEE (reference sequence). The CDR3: CASSSGQAVPGAPLHF. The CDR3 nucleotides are TGTGCCAGCAGCTCCGGACAGGCGGTACCAGGGGCACCCCTCCACTTT.

As DNA, the CDR3 is TGCGCCAGCAGCCTACCGGACGGGGAAGAAAAACTGTTTTTT. Protein sequence: CASSLPDGEEKLFF. V gene TRBV4-1 combines with J gene TRBJ1-4; D remains unclear. Germline CDR1 and CDR2: MGHRA and YSYEKL. The length of the CDR3 is 14 residues. Trimming stripped 4 bases from V and 8 bases from J, with 14 bases between.

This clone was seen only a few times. For the CDR3, the DNA is TGCGCCAGCAGCCAAGTACCAGGGCCGAACACTGAAGCTTTCTTT. Its translation: CASSQVPGPNTEAFF. The V and J genes are TRBV4-1 and TRBJ1-1, with D maybe TRBD1 (5 bases). V lost 1 base, J lost 1 base, and 10 bases lay in between. Germline CDR1 and CDR2: MGHRA and YSYEKL. This CDR3 has 15 amino acids.

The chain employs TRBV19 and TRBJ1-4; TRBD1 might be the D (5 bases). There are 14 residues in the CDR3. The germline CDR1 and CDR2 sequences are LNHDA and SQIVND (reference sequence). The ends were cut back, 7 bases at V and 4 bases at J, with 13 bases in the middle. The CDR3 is CASKGQQDNEKLFF. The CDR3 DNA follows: TGTGCCAGTAAGGGCCAACAGGATAATGAAAAACTGTTTTTT. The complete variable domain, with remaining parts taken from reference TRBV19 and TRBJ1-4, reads DGGITQSPKYLFRKEGQNVTLSCEQNLNHDAMYWYRQDPGQGLRLIYYSQIVNDFQKGDIAEGYSVSREKKESFPLTVTSAQKNPTAFYLCASKGQQDNEKLFFGSGTQLSVL.

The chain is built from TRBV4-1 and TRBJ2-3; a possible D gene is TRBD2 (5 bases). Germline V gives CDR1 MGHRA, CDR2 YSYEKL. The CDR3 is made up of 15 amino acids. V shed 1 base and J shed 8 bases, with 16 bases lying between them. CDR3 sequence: CASSQGRRWPFTQYF. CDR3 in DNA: TGCGCCAGCAGCCAAGGACGGAGGTGGCCTTTTACGCAGTATTTT.

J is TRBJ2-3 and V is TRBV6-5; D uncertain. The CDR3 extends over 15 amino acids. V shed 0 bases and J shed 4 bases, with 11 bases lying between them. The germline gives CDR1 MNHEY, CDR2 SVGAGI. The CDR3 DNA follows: TGTGCCAGCAGTTACTCGTTTCTAGTTGCAGATACGCAGTATTTT. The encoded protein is CASSYSFLVADTQYF.

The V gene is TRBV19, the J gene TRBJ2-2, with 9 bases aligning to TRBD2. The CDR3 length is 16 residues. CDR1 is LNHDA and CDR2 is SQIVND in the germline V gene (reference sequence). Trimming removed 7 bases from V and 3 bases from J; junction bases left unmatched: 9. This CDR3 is CASKGGGRAYTGELFF. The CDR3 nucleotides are TGTGCCAGTAAGGGTGGCGGGAGGGCCTACACCGGGGAGCTGTTTTTT.

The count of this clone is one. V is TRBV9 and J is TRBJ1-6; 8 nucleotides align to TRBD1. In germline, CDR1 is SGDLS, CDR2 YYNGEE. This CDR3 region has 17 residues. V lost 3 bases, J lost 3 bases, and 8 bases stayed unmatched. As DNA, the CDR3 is TGTGCCAGCAGCGCGGGACAGGTAGGGGGCTATAATTCACCCCTCCACTTT. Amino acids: CASSAGQVGGYNSPLHF.

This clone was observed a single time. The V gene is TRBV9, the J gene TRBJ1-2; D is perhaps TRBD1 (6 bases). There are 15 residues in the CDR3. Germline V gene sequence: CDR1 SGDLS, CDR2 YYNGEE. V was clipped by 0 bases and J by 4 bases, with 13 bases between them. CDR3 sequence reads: CASSVAGGAPYGYTF. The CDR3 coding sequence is TGTGCCAGCAGCGTAGCTGGGGGGGCACCCTATGGCTACACCTTC.

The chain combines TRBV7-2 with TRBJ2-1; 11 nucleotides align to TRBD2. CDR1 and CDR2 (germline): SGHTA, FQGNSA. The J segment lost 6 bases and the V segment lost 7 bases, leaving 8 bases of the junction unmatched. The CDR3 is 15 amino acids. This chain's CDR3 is CASTETSGSFNEQFF. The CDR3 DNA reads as TGTGCCAGCACCGAAACTAGCGGGAGTTTCAATGAGCAGTTCTTC.

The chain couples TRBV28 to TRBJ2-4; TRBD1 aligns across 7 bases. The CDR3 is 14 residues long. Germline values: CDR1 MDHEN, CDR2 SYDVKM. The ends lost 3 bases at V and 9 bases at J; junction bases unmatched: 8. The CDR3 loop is CASSFRDSRPIQYF. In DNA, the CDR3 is TGTGCCAGCAGTTTCCGGGACAGCCGACCCATTCAGTACTTC.

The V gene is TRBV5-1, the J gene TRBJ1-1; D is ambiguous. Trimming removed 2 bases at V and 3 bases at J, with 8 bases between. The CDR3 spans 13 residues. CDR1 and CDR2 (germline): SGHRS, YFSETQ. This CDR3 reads CASSFLGDTEAFF. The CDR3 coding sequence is TGCGCCAGCAGCTTCCTAGGCGACACTGAAGCTTTCTTT.

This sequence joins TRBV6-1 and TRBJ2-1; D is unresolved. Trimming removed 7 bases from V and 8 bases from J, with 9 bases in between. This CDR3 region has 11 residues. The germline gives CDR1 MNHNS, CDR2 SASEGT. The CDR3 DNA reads TGTGCCAGCATTGCTATTTATGAGCAGTTCTTC. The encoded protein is CASIAIYEQFF.

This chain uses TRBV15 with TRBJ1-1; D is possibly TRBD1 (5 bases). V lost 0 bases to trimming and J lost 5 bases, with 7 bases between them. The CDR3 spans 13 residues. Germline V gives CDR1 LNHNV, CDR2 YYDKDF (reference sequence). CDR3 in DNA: TGTGCCACCAGCAGAGATCGGGGGACTGAAGCTTTCTTT. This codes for CATSRDRGTEAFF.

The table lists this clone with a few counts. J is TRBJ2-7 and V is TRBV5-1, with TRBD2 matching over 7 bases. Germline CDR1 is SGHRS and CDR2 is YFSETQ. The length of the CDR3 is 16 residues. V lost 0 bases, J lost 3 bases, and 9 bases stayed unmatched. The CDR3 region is CASSLALGGGNYEQYF. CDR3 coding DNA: TGCGCCAGCAGCTTGGCCCTCGGGGGAGGGAACTACGAGCAGTACTTC.

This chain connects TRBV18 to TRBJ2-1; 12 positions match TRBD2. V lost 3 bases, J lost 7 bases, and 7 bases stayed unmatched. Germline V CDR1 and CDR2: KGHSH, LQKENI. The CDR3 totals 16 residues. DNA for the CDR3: TGTGCCAGCTCACCCGGACTAGCGGGACCCTTTAATGAGCAGTTCTTC. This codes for CASSPGLAGPFNEQFF.

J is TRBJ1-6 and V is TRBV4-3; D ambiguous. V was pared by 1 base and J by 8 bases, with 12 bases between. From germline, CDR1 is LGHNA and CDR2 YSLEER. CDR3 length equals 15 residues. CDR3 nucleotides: TGCGCCAGCAGCCAAGCTGGTGGCAGTTATTCACCCCTCCACTTT. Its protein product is CASSQAGGSYSPLHF.

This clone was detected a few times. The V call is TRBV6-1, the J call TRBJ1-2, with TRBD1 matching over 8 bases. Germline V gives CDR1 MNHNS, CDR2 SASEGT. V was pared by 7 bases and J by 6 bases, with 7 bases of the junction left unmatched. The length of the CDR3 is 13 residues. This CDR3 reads CASKKGQVDGYTF. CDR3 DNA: TGTGCCAGCAAAAAGGGACAGGTGGATGGCTACACCTTC.

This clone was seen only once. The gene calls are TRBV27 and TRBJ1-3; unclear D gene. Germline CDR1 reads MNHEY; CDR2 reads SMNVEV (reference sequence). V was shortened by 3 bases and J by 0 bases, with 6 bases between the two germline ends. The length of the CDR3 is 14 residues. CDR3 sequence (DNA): TGTGCCAGCAGTTTTCAAAACTCTGGAAACACCATATATTTT. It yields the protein CASSFQNSGNTIYF.

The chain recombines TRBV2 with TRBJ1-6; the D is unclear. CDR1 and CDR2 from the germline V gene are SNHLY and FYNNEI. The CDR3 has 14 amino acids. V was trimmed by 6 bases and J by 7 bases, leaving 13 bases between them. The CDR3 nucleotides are TGTGCCAGCAGCGACATTTCCCCCAATTCACCCCTCCACTTT. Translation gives CASSDISPNSPLHF.

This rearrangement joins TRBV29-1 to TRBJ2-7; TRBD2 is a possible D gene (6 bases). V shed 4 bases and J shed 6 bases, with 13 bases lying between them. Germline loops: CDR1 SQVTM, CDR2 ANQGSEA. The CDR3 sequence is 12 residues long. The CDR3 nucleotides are TGCAGCGTTGTCGGGGGTTATGGCGAGCAGTACTTC. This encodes CSVVGGYGEQYF.

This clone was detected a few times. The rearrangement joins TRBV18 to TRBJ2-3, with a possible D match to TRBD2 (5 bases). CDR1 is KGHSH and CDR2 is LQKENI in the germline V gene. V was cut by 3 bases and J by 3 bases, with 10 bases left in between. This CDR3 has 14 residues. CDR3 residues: CASSPSRTTDTQYF. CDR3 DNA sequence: TGTGCCAGCTCACCGTCGCGGACTACAGATACGCAGTATTTT.

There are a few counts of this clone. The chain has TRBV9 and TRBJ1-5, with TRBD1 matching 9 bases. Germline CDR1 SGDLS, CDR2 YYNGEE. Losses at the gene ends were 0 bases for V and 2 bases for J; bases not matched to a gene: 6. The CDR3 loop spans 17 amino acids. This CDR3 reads CASSVVGTGKGNQPQHF. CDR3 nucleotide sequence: TGTGCCAGCAGCGTAGTGGGGACAGGGAAGGGCAATCAGCCCCAGCATTTT.

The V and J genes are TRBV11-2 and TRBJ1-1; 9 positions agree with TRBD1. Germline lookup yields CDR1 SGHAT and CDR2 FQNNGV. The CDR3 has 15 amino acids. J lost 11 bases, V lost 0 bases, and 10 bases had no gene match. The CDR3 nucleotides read TGTGCCAGCAGCTTAGAACGGGGGGACAGGGTTTTCGCTTTCTTT. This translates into CASSLERGDRVFAFF.